A selection of T cell receptor beta chains follows, all from one sample in a study of blood T cell repertoires in COVID-19. Using immunoSEQ multiplex PCR, the repertoire was profiled, and TCRdb retains in-frame clones only, with some absent. Of 200,000 to 250,000 clones in the sample, about 89% are singletons; the top ten hold roughly 3.7%. The sequencing input was PBMCs or T cells enriched from blood (not recorded which). The receptors come from a woman in her 30s who had recovered from COVID-19. The CDR3 runs from the conserved cysteine through the conserved F or W.

>TRBV18|TRBJ1-1
CASSLRTGDTEAFF
>TRBV12-5|TRBJ2-7
CASGSNETSGNFYEQYF
>TRBV4-3|TRBJ1-3
CASSLTFGTPSGNTIYF
>TRBV5-5|TRBJ1-3
CASSLQVNGNTIYF
>TRBV18|TRBJ1-1
CASSPYFPEAFF
>TRBV30|TRBJ2-1
CAWSGGTSGYNEQFF
>TRBV7-6|TRBJ2-1
CASSLYHRQDSSYNEQFF
>TRBV18|TRBJ2-3
CASSLTGQGKDTQYF
>TRBV28|TRBJ1-6
CASSLSPGQSNSPLHF
>TRBV6-5|TRBJ1-5
CASSYSQGGQPQHF
>TRBV7-8|TRBJ1-2
CASSLGVQGAQPGLAHGYTF
>TRBV28|TRBJ1-5
CASKTGGGQPQHF
>TRBV28|TRBJ1-3
CASSFYSGTGPGNTIYF
>TRBV12-3/TRBV12-4|TRBJ2-1
CASSTRTGNEQFF
>TRBV28|TRBJ2-7
CASTPPGRLYEQYF
>TRBV27|TRBJ2-1
CASSIRDRGDPSYNEQFF
>TRBV4-3|TRBJ2-7
CASSQGAGSPYEQYF
>TRBV5-4|TRBJ2-3
CASSLFRGQGTDTQYF
>TRBV15|TRBJ1-4
CATSSPGGAANEKLFF
>TRBV27|TRBJ1-1
CASRAPQSRTEAFF
>TRBV7-9|TRBJ2-7
CASRPGTSGRATYEQYF
>TRBV18|TRBJ2-7
CASSPGTGISYEQYF
>TRBV19|TRBJ1-2
CASSILAQGLRGYGYTF
>TRBV9|TRBJ1-4
CASSTRAQGEKLFF
>TRBV9|TRBJ2-6
CASRGGSSGANVLTF
>TRBV18|TRBJ1-2
CASSPEGTGTIWNTF
>TRBV9|TRBJ1-1
CASSVVVGARNTEAFF
>TRBV15|TRBJ2-7
CATSRDKGYEQYF
>TRBV7-9|TRBJ2-7
CASSLGDRVRYEQYF
>TRBV5-1|TRBJ1-1
CASTRSQGAQATEAFF
>TRBV10-1|TRBJ2-5
CASNWREETQYF
>TRBV19|TRBJ1-3
CASSMAGQIAGNTIYF
>TRBV18|TRBJ1-2
CASSPQGSVGYTF
>TRBV9|TRBJ2-7
CASSVGPSSYEQYF
>TRBV5-1|TRBJ2-1
CASSLETGGLGEQFF
>TRBV7-2|TRBJ2-1
CASSSATGVGSYNEQFF
>TRBV19|TRBJ1-2
CASSTSRDSTNYGYTF
>TRBV10-2|TRBJ1-2
CASSESRQGLGYTF
>TRBV7-9|TRBJ1-2
CASSPQGPPAGYTF
>TRBV28|TRBJ1-5
CASSYRDQPQHF
>TRBV29-1|TRBJ2-7
CSVEAGGPSEQYF
>TRBV29-1|TRBJ1-2
CSVVSQGLGGYTF
>TRBV28|TRBJ1-5
CASSLGGQPQHF